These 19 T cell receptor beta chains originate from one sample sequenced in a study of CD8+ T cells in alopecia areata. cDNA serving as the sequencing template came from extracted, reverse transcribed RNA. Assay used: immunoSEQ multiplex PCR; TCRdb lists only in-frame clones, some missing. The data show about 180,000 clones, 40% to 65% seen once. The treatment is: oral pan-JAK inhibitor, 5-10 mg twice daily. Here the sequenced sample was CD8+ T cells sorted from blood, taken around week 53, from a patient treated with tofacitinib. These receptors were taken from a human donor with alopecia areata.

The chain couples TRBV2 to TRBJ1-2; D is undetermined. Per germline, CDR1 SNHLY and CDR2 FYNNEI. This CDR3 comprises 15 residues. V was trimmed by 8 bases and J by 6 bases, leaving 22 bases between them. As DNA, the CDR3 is TGTGCCAGCCTCGGCAGGCAGCCCGTTCGAAATGGCTACACCTTC. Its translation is CASLGRQPVRNGYTF.

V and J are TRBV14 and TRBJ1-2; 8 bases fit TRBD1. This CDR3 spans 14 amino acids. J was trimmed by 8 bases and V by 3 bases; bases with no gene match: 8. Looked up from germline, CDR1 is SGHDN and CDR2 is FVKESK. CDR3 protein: CASSQERTGWGYTF. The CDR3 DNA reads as TGTGCCAGCAGCCAGGAACGGACAGGGTGGGGCTACACCTTC.

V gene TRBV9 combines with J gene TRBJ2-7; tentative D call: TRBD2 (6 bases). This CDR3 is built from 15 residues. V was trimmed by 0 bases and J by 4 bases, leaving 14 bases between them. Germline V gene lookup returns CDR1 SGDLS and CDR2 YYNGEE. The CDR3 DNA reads TGTGCCAGCAGCGTAGGCCCAATTGGGACTTACGAGCAGTACTTC. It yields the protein CASSVGPIGTYEQYF.

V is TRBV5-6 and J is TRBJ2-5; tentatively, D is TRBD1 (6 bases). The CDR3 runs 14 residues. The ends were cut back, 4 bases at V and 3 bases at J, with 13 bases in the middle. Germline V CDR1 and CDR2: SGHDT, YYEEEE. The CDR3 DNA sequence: TGTGCCAGCAGCGCGGACAGTGAAGAAGAGACCCAGTACTTC. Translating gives CASSADSEEETQYF.

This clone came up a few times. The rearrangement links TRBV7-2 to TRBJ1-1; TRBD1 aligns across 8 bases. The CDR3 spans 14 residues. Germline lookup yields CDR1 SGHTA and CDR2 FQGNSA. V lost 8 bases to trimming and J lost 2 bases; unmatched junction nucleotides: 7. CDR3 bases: TGTGCCAGCCAGGGGGACAGGTACAACACTGAAGCTTTCTTT. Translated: CASQGDRYNTEAFF.

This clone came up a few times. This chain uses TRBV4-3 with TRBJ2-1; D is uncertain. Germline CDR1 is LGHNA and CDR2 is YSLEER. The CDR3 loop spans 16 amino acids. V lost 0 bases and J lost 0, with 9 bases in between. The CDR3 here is CASSQDKDLSYNEQFF. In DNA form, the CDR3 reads TGCGCCAGCAGCCAAGATAAGGACCTCTCCTACAATGAGCAGTTCTTC.

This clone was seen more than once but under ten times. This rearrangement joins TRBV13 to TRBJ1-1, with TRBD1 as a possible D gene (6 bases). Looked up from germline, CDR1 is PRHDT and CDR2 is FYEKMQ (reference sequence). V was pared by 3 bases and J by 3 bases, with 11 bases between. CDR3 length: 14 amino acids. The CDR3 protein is CASSFSTGYTEAFF. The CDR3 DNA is TGTGCCAGCAGCTTTTCTACAGGGTACACTGAAGCTTTCTTT.

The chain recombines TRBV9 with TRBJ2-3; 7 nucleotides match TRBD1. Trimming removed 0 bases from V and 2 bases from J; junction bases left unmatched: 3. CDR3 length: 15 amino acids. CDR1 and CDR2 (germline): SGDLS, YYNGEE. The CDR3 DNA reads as TGTGCCAGCAGCGTAGCTAGGGGGCCCACAGATACGCAGTATTTT. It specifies CASSVARGPTDTQYF.

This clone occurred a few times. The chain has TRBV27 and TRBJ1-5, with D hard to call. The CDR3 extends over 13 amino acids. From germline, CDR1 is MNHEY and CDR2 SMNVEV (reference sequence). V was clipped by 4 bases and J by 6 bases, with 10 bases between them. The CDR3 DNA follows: TGTGCCAGCAGTTCTCGCTCCACTCAGCCCCAGCATTTT. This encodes CASSSRSTQPQHF.

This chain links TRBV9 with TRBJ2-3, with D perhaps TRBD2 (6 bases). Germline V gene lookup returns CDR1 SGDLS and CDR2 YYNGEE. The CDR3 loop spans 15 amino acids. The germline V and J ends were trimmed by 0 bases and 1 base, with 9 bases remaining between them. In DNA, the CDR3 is TGTGCCAGCAGCGTAGAACTAGCAGGCACAGATACGCAGTATTTT. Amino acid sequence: CASSVELAGTDTQYF.

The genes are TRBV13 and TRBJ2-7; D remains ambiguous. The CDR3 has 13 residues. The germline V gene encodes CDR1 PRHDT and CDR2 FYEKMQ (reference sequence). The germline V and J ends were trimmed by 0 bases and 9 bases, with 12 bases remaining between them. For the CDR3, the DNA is TGTGCCAGCAGCTTAGGGGCCTCCCTCGGGCAGTACTTC. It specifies CASSLGASLGQYF.

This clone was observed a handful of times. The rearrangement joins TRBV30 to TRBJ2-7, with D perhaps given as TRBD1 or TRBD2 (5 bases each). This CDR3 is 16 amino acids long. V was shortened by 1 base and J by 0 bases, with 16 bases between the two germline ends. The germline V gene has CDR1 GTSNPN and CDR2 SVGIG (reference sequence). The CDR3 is CAWSGRFGTVSYEQYF. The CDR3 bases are TGTGCCTGGAGTGGCCGATTCGGGACGGTCTCCTACGAGCAGTACTTC.

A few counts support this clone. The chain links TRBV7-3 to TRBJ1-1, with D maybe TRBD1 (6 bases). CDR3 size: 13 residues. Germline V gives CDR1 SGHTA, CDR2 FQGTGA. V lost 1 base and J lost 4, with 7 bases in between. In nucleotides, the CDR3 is TGTGCCAGCAGCTTAAACAGGGCCACTGAAGCTTTCTTT. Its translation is CASSLNRATEAFF.

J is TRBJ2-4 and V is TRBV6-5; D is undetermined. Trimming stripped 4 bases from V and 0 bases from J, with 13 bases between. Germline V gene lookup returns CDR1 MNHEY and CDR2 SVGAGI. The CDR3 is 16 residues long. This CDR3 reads CASSSYLELAKNIQYF. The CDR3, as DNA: TGTGCCAGCAGTTCCTACTTAGAGCTAGCCAAAAACATTCAGTACTTC.

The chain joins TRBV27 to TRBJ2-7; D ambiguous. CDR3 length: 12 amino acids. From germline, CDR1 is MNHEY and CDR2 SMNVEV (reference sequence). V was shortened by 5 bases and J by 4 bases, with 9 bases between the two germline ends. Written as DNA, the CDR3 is TGTGCCAGCAGTCCCAACGGGTACGAGCAGTACTTC. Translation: CASSPNGYEQYF.

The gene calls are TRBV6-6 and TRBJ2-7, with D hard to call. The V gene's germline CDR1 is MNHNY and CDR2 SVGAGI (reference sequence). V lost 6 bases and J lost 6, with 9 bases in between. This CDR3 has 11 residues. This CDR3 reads CASRQSIEQYF. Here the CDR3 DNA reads TGTGCCAGCAGGCAATCTATCGAGCAGTACTTC.

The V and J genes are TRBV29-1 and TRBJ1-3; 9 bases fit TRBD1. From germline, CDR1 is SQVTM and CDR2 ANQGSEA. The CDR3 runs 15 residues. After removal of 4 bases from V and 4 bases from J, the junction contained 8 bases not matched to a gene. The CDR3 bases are TGCAGCGTTGCGGAACCCGGGACAGGGGGAAACACCATATATTTT. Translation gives CSVAEPGTGGNTIYF.

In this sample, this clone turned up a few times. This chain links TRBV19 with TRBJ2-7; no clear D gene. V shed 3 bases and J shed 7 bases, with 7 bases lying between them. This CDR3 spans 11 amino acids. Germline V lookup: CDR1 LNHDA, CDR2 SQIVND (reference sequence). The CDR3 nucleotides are TGTGCCAGTAGTATTTCGGATGAGCAGTACTTC. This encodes CASSISDEQYF.

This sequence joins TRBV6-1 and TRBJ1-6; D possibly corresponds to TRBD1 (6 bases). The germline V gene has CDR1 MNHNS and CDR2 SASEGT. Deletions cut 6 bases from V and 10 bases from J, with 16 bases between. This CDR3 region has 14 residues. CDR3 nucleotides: TGTGCCAGCAGCCCAAGGGGGAAAGGATCACCCCTCCACTTT. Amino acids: CASSPRGKGSPLHF.